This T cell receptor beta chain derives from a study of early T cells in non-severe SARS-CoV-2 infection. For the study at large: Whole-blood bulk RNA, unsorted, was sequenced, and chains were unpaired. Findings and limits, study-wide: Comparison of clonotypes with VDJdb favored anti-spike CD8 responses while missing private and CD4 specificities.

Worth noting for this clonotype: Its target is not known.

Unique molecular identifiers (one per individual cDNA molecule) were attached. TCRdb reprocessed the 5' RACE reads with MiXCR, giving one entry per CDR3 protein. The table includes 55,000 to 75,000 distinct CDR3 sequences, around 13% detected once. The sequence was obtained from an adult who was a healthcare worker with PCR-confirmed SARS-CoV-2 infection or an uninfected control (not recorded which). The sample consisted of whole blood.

The DNA of the CDR3 is TGCAGCGTTCCGCCTGGGGCGGGAGAAGAGACCCAGTACTTC. It is translated as CSVPPGAGEETQYF. This chain links TRBV29-1 with TRBJ2-5, with TRBD2 matching 7 bases. The CDR3 is made up of 14 amino acids. The J segment lost 3 bases and the V segment lost 5 bases, leaving 9 bases of the junction unmatched. From germline, CDR1 is SQVTM and CDR2 ANQGSEA.